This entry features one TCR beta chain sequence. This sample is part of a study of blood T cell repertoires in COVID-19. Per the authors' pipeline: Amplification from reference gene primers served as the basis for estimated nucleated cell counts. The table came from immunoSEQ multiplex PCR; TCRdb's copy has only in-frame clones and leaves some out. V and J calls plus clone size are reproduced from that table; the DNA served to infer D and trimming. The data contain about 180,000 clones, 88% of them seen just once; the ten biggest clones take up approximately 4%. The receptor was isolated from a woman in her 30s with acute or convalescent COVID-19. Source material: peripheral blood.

The CDR3, as DNA: TGCGCCAGCAGCCAGGACCCTCGGGAGGGTGAGCAGTTCTTC. As protein: CASSQDPREGEQFF. The chain uses TRBV4-1 and TRBJ2-1; 8 bases align to TRBD2. Germline CDR1 is MGHRA and CDR2 is YSYEKL. The CDR3 totals 14 residues. V was pared by 3 bases and J by 9 bases, with 7 bases of the junction left unmatched.